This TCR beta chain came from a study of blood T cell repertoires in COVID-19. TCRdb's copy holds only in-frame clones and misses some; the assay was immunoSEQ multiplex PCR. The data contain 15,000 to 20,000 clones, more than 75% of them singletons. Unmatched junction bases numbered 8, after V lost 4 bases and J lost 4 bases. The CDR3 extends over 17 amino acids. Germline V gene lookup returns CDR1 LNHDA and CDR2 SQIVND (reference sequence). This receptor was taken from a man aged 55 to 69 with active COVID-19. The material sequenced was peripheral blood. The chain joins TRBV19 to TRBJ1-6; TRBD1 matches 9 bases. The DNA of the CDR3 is TGTGCCAGTAGTACCTCGACAGGGGGTATGTATAATTCACCCCTCCACTTT. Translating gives CASSTSTGGMYNSPLHF.